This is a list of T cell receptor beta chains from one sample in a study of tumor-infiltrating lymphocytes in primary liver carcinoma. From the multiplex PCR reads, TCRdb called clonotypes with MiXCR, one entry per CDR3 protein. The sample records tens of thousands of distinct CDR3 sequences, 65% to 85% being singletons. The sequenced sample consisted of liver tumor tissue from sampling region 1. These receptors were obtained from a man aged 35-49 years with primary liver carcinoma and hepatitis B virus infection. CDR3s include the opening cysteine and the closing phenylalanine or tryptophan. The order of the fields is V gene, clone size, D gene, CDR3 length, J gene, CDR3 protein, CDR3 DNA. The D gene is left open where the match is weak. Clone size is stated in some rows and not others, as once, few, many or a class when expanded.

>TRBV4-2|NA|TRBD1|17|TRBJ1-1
CASSQEYRQGFRTEAFF
TGTGCCAGCAGCCAAGAGTACCGACAGGGTTTTAGGACTGAAGCTTTCTTT
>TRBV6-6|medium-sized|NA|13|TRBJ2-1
CASSAQGNNEQFF
TGTGCCAGCAGTGCGCAAGGTAACAATGAGCAGTTCTTC
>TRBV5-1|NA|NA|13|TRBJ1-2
CASSLAEDTGCTF
TGCGCCAGCAGCTTGGCCGAGGACACTGGCTGCACCTTC
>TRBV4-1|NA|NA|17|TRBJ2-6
CASGQTAGGSGVNALTF
TGCGCCAGCGGCCAGACTGCCGGGGGCTCTGGGGTCAACGCCCTGACTTTC
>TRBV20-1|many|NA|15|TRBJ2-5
CSAREGIRGHETQYF
TGCAGTGCTAGGGAAGGGATTCGGGGGCATGAGACCCAGTACTTC
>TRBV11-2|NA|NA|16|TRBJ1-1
CVSSPSGGFVNTEAFF
TGTGTCAGCAGCCCATCCGGGGGGTTTGTGAACACTGAAGCTTTCTTT
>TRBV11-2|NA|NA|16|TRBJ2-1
CASSLTAGSSGETQFF
TGTGCCAGTAGCTTAACAGCAGGGAGCTCGGGGGAGACCCAGTTCTTC
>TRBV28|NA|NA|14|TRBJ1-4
CASSLLSRLGKLFF
TGTGCCAGCAGCTTATTGTCAAGACTAGGAAAACTGTTTTTT
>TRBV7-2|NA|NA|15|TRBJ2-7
CASNAYRGGTSEEYF
TGTGCCAGCAACGCTTATAGAGGGGGGACAAGTGAGGAGTACTTC
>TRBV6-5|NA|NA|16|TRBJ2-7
CASRPGLAPSFYEQYF
TGTGCCAGCAGGCCCGGGCTGGCACCATCCTTTTACGAGCAGTACTTT
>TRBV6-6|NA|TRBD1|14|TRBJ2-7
CASSYSAGGTKQYF
TGTGCCAGCAGTTACTCGGCAGGGGGTACGAAGCAGTACTTC
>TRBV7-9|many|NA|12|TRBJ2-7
CASSWTDYEQYF
TGTGCCAGCAGCTGGACAGATTACGAGCAGTACTTC
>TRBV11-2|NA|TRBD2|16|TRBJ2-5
CATSQTPGGGEETQYF
TGTGCCACCAGCCAAACTCCTGGTGGGGGGGAAGAAACCCAGTACTTC
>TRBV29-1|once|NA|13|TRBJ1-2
CGVAPRGDYGYTF
TGCGGCGTTGCCCCAAGGGGGGACTATGGCTACACCTTC
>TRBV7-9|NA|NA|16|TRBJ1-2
CASSPEGRLSQYGDAF
TGTGCCAGCAGCCCCGAGGGCAGGCTGTCCCAGTATGGCGACGCCTTT
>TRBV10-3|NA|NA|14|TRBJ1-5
CAIGEYEGDQHLHF
TGTGCCATCGGTGAGTATGAGGGCGATCAGCACCTGCATTTT
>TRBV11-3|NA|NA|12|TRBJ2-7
CADQRLAYEQYF
TGTGCCGACCAACGGTTGGCCTATGAGCAGTACTTC
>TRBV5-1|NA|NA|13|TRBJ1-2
CANSLEGVRGYTF
TGCGCCAACAGCCTGGAGGGAGTCCGAGGCTACACCTTC
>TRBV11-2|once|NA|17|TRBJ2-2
CASSLESGGADTEELFF
TGTGCCAGCAGCTTAGAATCAGGAGGGGCGGACACCGAGGAGCTGTTTTTT
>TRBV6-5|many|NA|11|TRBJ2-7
CASSQGLEQYF
TGTGCCAGCAGTCAGGGCCTCGAGCAGTACTTC
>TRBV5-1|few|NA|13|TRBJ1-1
CASSMAGNTEAFF
TGCGCCAGCAGCATGGCCGGGAACACTGAAGCTTTCTTC
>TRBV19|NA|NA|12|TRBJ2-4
CASELAQNIQYF
TGTGCCAGCGAATTAGCCCAAAACATTCAGTACTTC
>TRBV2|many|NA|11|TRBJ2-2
CASSETTELFF
TGTGCCAGCAGTGAAACAACGGAGCTGTTTTTT
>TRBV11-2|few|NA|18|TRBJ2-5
CASSLAMLALGKKETHYF
TGTGCCAGCAGCTTAGCGATGCTAGCCCTGGGAAAAAAAGAGACCCATTATTTC
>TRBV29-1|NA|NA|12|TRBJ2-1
CSAPVGGNEQSF
TGCAGCGCCCCCGTGGGCGGAAATGAGCAGTCCTTC
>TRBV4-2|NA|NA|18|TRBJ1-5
CAISQVAPLAGATDRQHF
TGTGCCATCAGCCAAGTGGCGCCTCTAGCGGGAGCGACAGATAGGCAGCATTTT
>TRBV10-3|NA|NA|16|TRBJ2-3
CAIRHTIGVSTDTQYF
TGTGCCATCAGGCACACTATTGGGGTTAGCACAGATACGCAGTATTTT